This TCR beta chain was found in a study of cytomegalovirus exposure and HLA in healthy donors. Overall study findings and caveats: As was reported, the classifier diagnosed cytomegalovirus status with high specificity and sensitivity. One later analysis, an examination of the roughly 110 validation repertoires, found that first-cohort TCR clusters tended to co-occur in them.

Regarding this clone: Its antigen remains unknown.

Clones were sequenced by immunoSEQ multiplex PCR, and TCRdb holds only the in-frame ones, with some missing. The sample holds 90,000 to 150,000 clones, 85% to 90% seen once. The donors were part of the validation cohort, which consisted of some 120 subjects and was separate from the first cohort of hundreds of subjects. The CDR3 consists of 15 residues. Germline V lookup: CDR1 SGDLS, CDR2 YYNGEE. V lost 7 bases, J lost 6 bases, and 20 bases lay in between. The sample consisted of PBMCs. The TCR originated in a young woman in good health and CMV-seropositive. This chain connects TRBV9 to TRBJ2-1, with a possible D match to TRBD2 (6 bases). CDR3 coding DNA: TGTGCCAGCCCCATAGCGGATGGGTCCCCCAATGAGCAGTTCTTC. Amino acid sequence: CASPIADGSPNEQFF. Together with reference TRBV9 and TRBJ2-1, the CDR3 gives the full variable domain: DSGVTQTPKHLITATGQRVTLRCSPRSGDLSVYWYQQSLDQGLQFLIQYYNGEERAKGNILERFSAQQFPDLHSELNLSSLELGDSALYFCASPIADGSPNEQFFGPGTRLTVL.